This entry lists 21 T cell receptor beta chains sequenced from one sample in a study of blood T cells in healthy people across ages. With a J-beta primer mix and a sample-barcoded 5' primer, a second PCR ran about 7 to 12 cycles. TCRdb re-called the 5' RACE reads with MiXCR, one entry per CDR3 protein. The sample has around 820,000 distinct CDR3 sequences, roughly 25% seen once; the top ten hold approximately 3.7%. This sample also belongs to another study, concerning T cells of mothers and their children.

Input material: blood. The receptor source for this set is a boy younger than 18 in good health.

The CDR3 DNA reads as TGTGCTAGTGGCCTTGGTACGGCTTTCACAGATACGCAGTATTTT. Protein product: CASGLGTAFTDTQYF. This sequence joins TRBV12-5 and TRBJ2-3; D uncertain. V lost 6 bases and J lost 2, with 15 bases in between. CDR1 and CDR2 from the germline V gene are LGHNT and FRNRAP. This CDR3 comprises 15 residues.

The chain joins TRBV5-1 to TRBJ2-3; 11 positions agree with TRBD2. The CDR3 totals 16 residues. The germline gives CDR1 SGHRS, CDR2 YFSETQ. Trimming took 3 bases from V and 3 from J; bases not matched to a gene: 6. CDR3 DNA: TGCGCCAGCAGCTCCACTAGCGGGAGTAGGACAGATACGCAGTATTTT. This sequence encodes CASSSTSGSRTDTQYF.

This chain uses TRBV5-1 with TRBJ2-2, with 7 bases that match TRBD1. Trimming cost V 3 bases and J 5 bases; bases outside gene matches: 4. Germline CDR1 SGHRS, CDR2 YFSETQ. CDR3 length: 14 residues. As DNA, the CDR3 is TGCGCCAGCAGCTACAGGGGAAATACCGGGGAGCTGTTTTTT. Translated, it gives CASSYRGNTGELFF. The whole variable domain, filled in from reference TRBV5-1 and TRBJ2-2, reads KAGVTQTPRYLIKTRGQQVTLSCSPISGHRSVSWYQQTPGQGLQFLFEYFSETQRNKGNFPGRFSGRQFSNSRSEMNVSTLELGDSALYLCASSYRGNTGELFFGEGSRLTVL.

CDR3 sequence: CASSWTNEQFF. CDR3 bases: TGTGCCAGCAGCTGGACCAATGAGCAGTTCTTC. This rearrangement joins TRBV14 to TRBJ2-5; D uncertain. The assigned J gene may be wrong: the sequence end matches TRBJ2-1 better. Germline values: CDR1 SGHDN, CDR2 FVKESK. The CDR3 runs to 11 residues.

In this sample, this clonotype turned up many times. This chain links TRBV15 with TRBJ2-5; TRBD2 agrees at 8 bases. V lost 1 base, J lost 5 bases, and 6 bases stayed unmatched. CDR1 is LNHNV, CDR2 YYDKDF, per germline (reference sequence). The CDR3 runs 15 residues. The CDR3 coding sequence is TGTGCCACCAGCAGAGGACGGGGGGGCCCTGAGACCCAGTACTTC. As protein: CATSRGRGGPETQYF.

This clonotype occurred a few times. The CDR3 here is CATSRQDGSYEQYF. The CDR3, as DNA: TGTGCCACCAGCAGGCAGGACGGCTCCTACGAGCAGTACTTC. The chain recombines TRBV15 with TRBJ2-7; D unresolved. CDR3 length: 14 residues. Germline V CDR1 and CDR2: LNHNV, YYDKDF (reference sequence). Trimming removed 3 bases from V and 0 bases from J, with 9 bases in between. The full variable domain, with the rest looked up from reference TRBV15 and TRBJ2-7, is DAMVIQNPRYQVTQFGKPVTLSCSQTLNHNVMYWYQQKSSQAPKLLFHYYDKDFNNEADTPDNFQSRRPNTSFCFLDIRSPGLGDTAMYLCATSRQDGSYEQYFGPGTRLTVT.

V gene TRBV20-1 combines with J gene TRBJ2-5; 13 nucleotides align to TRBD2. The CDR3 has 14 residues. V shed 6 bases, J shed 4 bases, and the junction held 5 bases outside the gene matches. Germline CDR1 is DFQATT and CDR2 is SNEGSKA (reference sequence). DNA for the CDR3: TGCAGTGCGAGGACTAGCGGGAGACGAGAGACCCAGTACTTC. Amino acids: CSARTSGRRETQYF.

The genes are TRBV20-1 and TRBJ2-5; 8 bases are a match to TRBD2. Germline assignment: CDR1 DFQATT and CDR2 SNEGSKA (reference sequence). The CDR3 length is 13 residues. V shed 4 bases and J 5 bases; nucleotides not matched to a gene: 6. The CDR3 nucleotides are TGCAGTGCTAAACAGACTAGCGTCGAGACCCAGTACTTC. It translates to CSAKQTSVETQYF.

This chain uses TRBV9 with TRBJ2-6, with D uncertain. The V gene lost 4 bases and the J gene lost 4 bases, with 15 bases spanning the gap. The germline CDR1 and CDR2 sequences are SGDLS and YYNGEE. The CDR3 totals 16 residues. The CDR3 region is CASSPYPAIGANVLTF. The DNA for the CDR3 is TGTGCCAGCAGCCCCTACCCCGCAATCGGGGCCAACGTCCTGACTTTC. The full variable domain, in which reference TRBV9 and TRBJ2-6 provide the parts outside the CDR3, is DSGVTQTPKHLITATGQRVTLRCSPRSGDLSVYWYQQSLDQGLQFLIQYYNGEERAKGNILERFSAQQFPDLHSELNLSSLELGDSALYFCASSPYPAIGANVLTFGAGSRLTVL.

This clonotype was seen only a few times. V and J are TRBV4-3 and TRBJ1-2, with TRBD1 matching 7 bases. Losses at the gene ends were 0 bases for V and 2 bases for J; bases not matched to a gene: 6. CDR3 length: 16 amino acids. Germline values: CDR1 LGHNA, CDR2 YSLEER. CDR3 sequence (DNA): TGCGCCAGCAGCCAAGATCGACAGGGCTTAAACTATGGCTACACCTTC. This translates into CASSQDRQGLNYGYTF.

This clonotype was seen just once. As DNA, the CDR3 is TGCAGCGTAAATCGACAGGGTATTGGCTACACCTTC. Protein sequence: CSVNRQGIGYTF. The chain joins TRBV29-1 to TRBJ1-2; 7 nucleotides align to TRBD1. J lost 7 bases, V lost 6 bases, and 8 bases had no gene match. Germline lookup yields CDR1 SQVTM and CDR2 ANQGSEA. This CDR3 has 12 amino acids.

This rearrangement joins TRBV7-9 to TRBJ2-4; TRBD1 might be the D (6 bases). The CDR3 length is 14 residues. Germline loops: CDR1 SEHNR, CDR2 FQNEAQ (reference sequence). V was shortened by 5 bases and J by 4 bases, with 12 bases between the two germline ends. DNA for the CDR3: TGTGCCAGCAGCCCGCGACAGGAGAAAAACATTCAGTACTTC. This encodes CASSPRQEKNIQYF.

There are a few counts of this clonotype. The CDR3 coding sequence is TGCAGTGCCAGCAGCGGGGGCCCCCGTGGCTCCTACAATGAGCAGTTCTTC. Protein sequence: CSASSGGPRGSYNEQFF. This chain connects TRBV20-1 to TRBJ2-1; 8 nucleotides line up with TRBD2. Trimming cost V 6 bases and J 0 bases; bases outside gene matches: 13. Germline V gene lookup returns CDR1 DFQATT and CDR2 SNEGSKA (reference sequence). The length of the CDR3 is 17 residues.

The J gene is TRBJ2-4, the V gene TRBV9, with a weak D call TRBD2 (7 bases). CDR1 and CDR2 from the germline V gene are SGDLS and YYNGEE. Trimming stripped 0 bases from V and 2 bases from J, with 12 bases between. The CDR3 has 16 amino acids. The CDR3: CASSVGGGGSKNIQYF. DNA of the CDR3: TGTGCCAGCAGCGTAGGGGGCGGGGGCTCCAAAAACATTCAGTACTTC.

The CDR3 reads CASSPLLAESYNEQFF. CDR3 nucleotide sequence: TGTGCCAGCAGCCCCTTACTAGCGGAGAGCTACAATGAGCAGTTCTTC. V and J are TRBV14 and TRBJ2-1; the match to TRBD2 covers 8 bases. Trimming cost V 4 bases and J 3 bases; bases outside gene matches: 8. The CDR3 has 16 amino acids. CDR1 is SGHDN and CDR2 is FVKESK in the germline V gene.

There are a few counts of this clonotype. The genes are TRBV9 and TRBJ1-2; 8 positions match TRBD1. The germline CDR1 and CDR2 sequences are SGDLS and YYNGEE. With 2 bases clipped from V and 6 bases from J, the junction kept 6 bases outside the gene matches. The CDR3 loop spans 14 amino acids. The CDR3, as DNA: TGTGCCAGCAGCGTCCCGGGACAGGCCCATGGCTACACCTTC. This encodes CASSVPGQAHGYTF.

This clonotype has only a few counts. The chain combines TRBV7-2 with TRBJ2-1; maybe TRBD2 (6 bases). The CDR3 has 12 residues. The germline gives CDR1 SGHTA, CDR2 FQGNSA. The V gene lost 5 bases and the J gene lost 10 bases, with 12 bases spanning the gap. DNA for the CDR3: TGTGCCAGCAGCCGGGACTCCTGGGAGCAGTTCTTC. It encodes CASSRDSWEQFF.

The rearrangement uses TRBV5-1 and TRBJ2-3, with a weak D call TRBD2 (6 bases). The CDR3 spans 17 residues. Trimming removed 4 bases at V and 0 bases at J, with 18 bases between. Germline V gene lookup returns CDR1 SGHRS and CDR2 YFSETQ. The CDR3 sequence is CASSREASRASTDTQYF. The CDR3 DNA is TGCGCCAGCAGCAGGGAGGCCTCACGGGCCAGCACAGATACGCAGTATTTT.

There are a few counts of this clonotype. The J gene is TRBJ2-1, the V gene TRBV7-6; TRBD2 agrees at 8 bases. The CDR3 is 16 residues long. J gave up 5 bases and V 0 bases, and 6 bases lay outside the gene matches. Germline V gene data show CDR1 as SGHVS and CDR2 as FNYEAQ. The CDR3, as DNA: TGTGCCAGCAGCTTAGCAGCCTCGCGGGGGGACAATGAGCAGTTCTTC. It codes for CASSLAASRGDNEQFF.

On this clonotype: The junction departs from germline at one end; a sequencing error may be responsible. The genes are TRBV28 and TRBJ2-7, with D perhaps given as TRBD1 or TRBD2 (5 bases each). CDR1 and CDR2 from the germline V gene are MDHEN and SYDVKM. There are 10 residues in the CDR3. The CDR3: CASSIGTRVF. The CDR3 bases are TGTGCCAGCAGTATCGGGACCAGAGTCTTC. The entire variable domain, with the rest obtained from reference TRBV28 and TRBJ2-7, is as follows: DVKVTQSSRYLVKRTGEKVFLECVQDMDHENMFWYRQDPGLGLRLIYFSYDVKMKEKGDIPEGYSVSREKKERFSLILESASTNQTSMYLCASSIGTRVFGPGTRLTVT.

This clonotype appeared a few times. CDR3 in DNA: TGTGCCAGCAGTTTAACAGGTATCCATGGCTACACCTTC. It is translated as CASSLTGIHGYTF. V is TRBV12-3 or TRBV12-4 and J is TRBJ1-2, with TRBD1 as a possible D gene (5 bases). The CDR3 consists of 13 residues. Trimming left V 2 bases short and J 6 bases short, with 10 bases between.